This T cell receptor (beta chain) was sequenced for a study of vaccination and CD4 T cells after COVID-19. Overall study: Participants got two doses of BNT162b2 or mRNA-1273 vaccine.

This CDR3 is 13 amino acids long. Trimming removed 1 base from V and 2 bases from J, with 4 bases in between. Germline V CDR1 and CDR2: SNHLY, FYNNEI. Time point noted: late sampling 161 to 241 days after vaccination in a few convalescent patients. Treatment here: approximately nine-day PBMC culture with coronavirus spike peptide pools or control peptides (ViraFEST assay). TCRs were sequenced by ViraFEST after antigen-specific T cells had been expanded with peptide pools. CD4+ T cells that had been cultured provided DNA sequenced with the Oncomine TCR Beta short-read assay. TCRdb redid the calling of the PCR reads with MiXCR, one entry per CDR3 protein. The table shows nearly 25,000 distinct CDR3 sequences, with about 29% occurring only once. Details on this clonotype: Antigen unknown.

The TCR comes from a human donor who had recovered from COVID-19. The specimen comprised CD4+ T cells from blood, cultured in vitro, sampled about 7 months after SARS-CoV-2 vaccination. The chain joins TRBV2 to TRBJ2-3; D gene ambiguous. The CDR3 region has the DNA TGTGCCAGCAGTGAAGACGCCACAGATACGCAGTATTTT. Its translation is CASSEDATDTQYF.